This T cell receptor beta chain emerged from a study of blood T cell repertoires in COVID-19. Libraries were prepared by immunoSEQ multiplex PCR; TCRdb keeps only in-frame clonotypes and omits some of them. The data show around 170,000 clones, approximately 79% seen once. In germline, CDR1 is SNHLY, CDR2 FYNNEI. Losses at the gene ends were 3 bases for V and 8 bases for J; bases not matched to a gene: 10. The length of the CDR3 is 15 residues. The receptor's source is a woman over 75 with acute or convalescent COVID-19. The rearrangement uses TRBV2 and TRBJ2-1; 7 positions match TRBD2. Sequenced: peripheral blood. This CDR3 reads CASSDYPAGVDEQFF. The CDR3 region has the DNA TGTGCCAGCAGTGATTATCCGGCGGGAGTTGATGAGCAGTTCTTC. The variable domain in full, completed from reference TRBV2 and TRBJ2-1, reads EPEVTQTPSHQVTQMGQEVILRCVPISNHLYFYWYRQILGQKVEFLVSFYNNEISEKSEIFDDQFSVERPDGSNFTLKIRSTKLEDSAMYFCASSDYPAGVDEQFFGPGTRLTVL.